One T cell receptor beta chain is described in this entry. Its antigen is as yet unknown. Using immunoSEQ multiplex PCR, the repertoire was profiled, and TCRdb retains in-frame clones only, with some absent. In the table there are 110,000 to 150,000 clones, about 91% of which are singletons. The germline gives CDR1 SGHRS, CDR2 YFSETQ. The CDR3 length is 17 residues. V lost 1 base, J lost 4 bases, and 6 bases stayed unmatched. The entry originates in a study of T cell responses to AZD1222 COVID-19 vaccine. Study outcomes and limitations: Recipients of AZD1222 seropositive at baseline numbered only 6 or 7. Vaccine-associated CD4 TCRs ranged over spike, dominating at 160-218 and 743-854. None of the repertoires were sampled until the peak T cell response had passed.

This sample comprised peripheral blood, obtained on day 0 of AZD1222 vaccination. The origin of this receptor is an adult in good health. This chain connects TRBV5-1 to TRBJ2-1; 12 bases are shared with TRBD2. In nucleotides, the CDR3 is TGCGCCAGCAGCTTGATGCTAGCGGGGGGGGTTTACAATGAGCAGTTCTTC. Translated: CASSLMLAGGVYNEQFF.